The rows below give T cell receptor beta chains drawn from one sample of a study of CXCR3-negative and CXCR3-positive naive CD8 T cells. TCRdb re-called the 5' RACE reads and gives one entry per CDR3 protein, without DNA. The ten most abundant clones cover over 15% of a sample with tens of thousands of distinct CDR3 sequences. Input material: memory CD8+ T cells from blood. All receptors come from a human donor in good health. Some clones in this sample may be carry-over from other donors' samples. Both conserved end residues are part of each CDR3. Only part of the rows carry a size: once, few, many, or a class if the clone is expanded.

v_gene: TRBV6-4
abundance: .
j_gene: TRBJ2-1
CDR3aa: CASSHGGPSNEQFF

v_gene: TRBV27
abundance: .
j_gene: TRBJ2-1
CDR3aa: CASAGQGDLYNEQFF

v_gene: TRBV5-5
abundance: .
j_gene: TRBJ2-5
CDR3aa: CASSPGGERETQYF

v_gene: TRBV29-1
abundance: .
j_gene: TRBJ2-1
CDR3aa: CSAHVSGEQFF

v_gene: TRBV29-1
abundance: .
j_gene: TRBJ2-2
CDR3aa: CSVTRGRDPNTGELFF

v_gene: TRBV7-2
abundance: .
j_gene: TRBJ2-7
CDR3aa: CASSTPPGGPSYEQYF

v_gene: TRBV11-2
abundance: .
j_gene: TRBJ2-2
CDR3aa: CASNPGGTRMRGGRAGELFF

v_gene: TRBV20-1
abundance: .
j_gene: TRBJ1-1
CDR3aa: CSASLGALNTEAFF

v_gene: TRBV12-3/TRBV12-4
abundance: .
j_gene: TRBJ2-7
CDR3aa: CASSPPGTETYEQYF

v_gene: TRBV19
abundance: .
j_gene: TRBJ2-7
CDR3aa: CASGTAGYEQYF

v_gene: TRBV20-1
abundance: .
j_gene: TRBJ2-5
CDR3aa: CSARREDLQETQYF

v_gene: TRBV7-6
abundance: .
j_gene: TRBJ2-5
CDR3aa: CASSASPGSQYF

v_gene: TRBV5-5
abundance: .
j_gene: TRBJ1-1
CDR3aa: CASSLGNEDTEAFF

v_gene: TRBV9
abundance: .
j_gene: TRBJ2-4
CDR3aa: CASSGGTPVQDIQYF

v_gene: TRBV15
abundance: .
j_gene: TRBJ2-1
CDR3aa: CATSQAGEYYEQFF

v_gene: TRBV7-2
abundance: .
j_gene: TRBJ1-2
CDR3aa: CASSPRDNPSYGYTF

v_gene: TRBV9
abundance: .
j_gene: TRBJ2-7
CDR3aa: CASSVGDSPYEQYF

v_gene: TRBV6-4
abundance: .
j_gene: TRBJ2-1
CDR3aa: CASGALAGGSNEQFF

v_gene: TRBV7-2
abundance: .
j_gene: TRBJ1-1
CDR3aa: CASSLYHGHTEAFF

v_gene: TRBV7-7
abundance: .
j_gene: TRBJ2-7
CDR3aa: CASSAGTPYEQYF

v_gene: TRBV6-5
abundance: .
j_gene: TRBJ2-7
CDR3aa: CASSGTSFHEQYF

v_gene: TRBV6-6
abundance: .
j_gene: TRBJ2-7
CDR3aa: CASSYVRTAYEQYF

v_gene: TRBV27
abundance: .
j_gene: TRBJ2-7
CDR3aa: CASSFGQETYEQYF

v_gene: TRBV7-9
abundance: .
j_gene: TRBJ1-1
CDR3aa: CASSGTNLNTEAFF

v_gene: TRBV5-6
abundance: .
j_gene: TRBJ2-1
CDR3aa: CASSVLRSGSLDEQFF

v_gene: TRBV7-8
abundance: .
j_gene: TRBJ2-5
CDR3aa: CASSPTVPGGSQYF

v_gene: TRBV6-2/TRBV6-3
abundance: .
j_gene: TRBJ2-7
CDR3aa: CASSYEPSAYEQYF

v_gene: TRBV27
abundance: .
j_gene: TRBJ2-7
CDR3aa: CASCLTGIHEQYF

v_gene: TRBV14
abundance: .
j_gene: TRBJ2-4
CDR3aa: CASSPSGTKLAKNIQYF

v_gene: TRBV29-1
abundance: .
j_gene: TRBJ2-2
CDR3aa: CSVGDRQITGELFF

v_gene: TRBV9
abundance: .
j_gene: TRBJ1-2
CDR3aa: CASSQGTGYGYTF

v_gene: TRBV5-1
abundance: .
j_gene: TRBJ2-7
CDR3aa: CASSFRDTPYEQYF

v_gene: TRBV11-3
abundance: .
j_gene: TRBJ2-5
CDR3aa: CASSRGAEETQYF

v_gene: TRBV7-2
abundance: .
j_gene: TRBJ2-1
CDR3aa: CASSSLSSYNEQFF

v_gene: TRBV30
abundance: .
j_gene: TRBJ2-2
CDR3aa: CAWSPGTSGYTGELFF

v_gene: TRBV6-6
abundance: .
j_gene: TRBJ2-1
CDR3aa: CASSYEETDTTMGQFF

v_gene: TRBV2
abundance: .
j_gene: TRBJ2-5
CDR3aa: CASSGRVEETQYF

v_gene: TRBV6-6
abundance: .
j_gene: TRBJ1-2
CDR3aa: CASSQTGQPNYGYTF

v_gene: TRBV2
abundance: .
j_gene: TRBJ1-4
CDR3aa: CASSEALGVANEKLFF

v_gene: TRBV7-6
abundance: .
j_gene: TRBJ1-1
CDR3aa: CASSLSTGLNTEAFF

v_gene: TRBV28
abundance: .
j_gene: TRBJ2-5
CDR3aa: CASSFPGPTGGETQYF

v_gene: TRBV29-1
abundance: .
j_gene: TRBJ2-5
CDR3aa: CSAGTLGGETRYF

v_gene: TRBV29-1
abundance: .
j_gene: TRBJ2-7
CDR3aa: CSYYGTAIPYEQYF

v_gene: TRBV7-3
abundance: .
j_gene: TRBJ2-3
CDR3aa: CASSLIAGADTQYF

v_gene: TRBV6-1
abundance: .
j_gene: TRBJ2-2
CDR3aa: CASSEEAANTGELFF

v_gene: TRBV5-1
abundance: .
j_gene: TRBJ2-1
CDR3aa: CASSWIPSGGVLDEQFF

v_gene: TRBV7-9
abundance: medium-sized
j_gene: TRBJ2-3
CDR3aa: CASTAGLAGRDTQYF

v_gene: TRBV6-5
abundance: .
j_gene: TRBJ2-7
CDR3aa: CASSYGGEYEQYF

v_gene: TRBV30
abundance: .
j_gene: TRBJ1-1
CDR3aa: CAWSVQGRNTEAFF

v_gene: TRBV5-5
abundance: .
j_gene: TRBJ2-5
CDR3aa: CASSLIGTGVVETQYF

v_gene: TRBV27
abundance: .
j_gene: TRBJ1-5
CDR3aa: CASSPRIPNQPQHF

v_gene: TRBV4-2
abundance: .
j_gene: TRBJ2-7
CDR3aa: CASSQETSGSYEQYF

v_gene: TRBV7-9
abundance: .
j_gene: TRBJ2-1
CDR3aa: CASSSAGDNEQFF

v_gene: TRBV7-3
abundance: .
j_gene: TRBJ2-6
CDR3aa: CASSLTSVGPVGANVLTF

v_gene: TRBV4-2
abundance: .
j_gene: TRBJ2-1
CDR3aa: CASSQEASGGADEQFF

v_gene: TRBV29-1
abundance: .
j_gene: TRBJ2-1
CDR3aa: CSVDGQGWGEQFF

v_gene: TRBV19
abundance: .
j_gene: TRBJ1-1
CDR3aa: CASSLGEGAFF

v_gene: TRBV7-9
abundance: .
j_gene: TRBJ2-5
CDR3aa: CASSSNVKTQYF